These 8 T cell receptor beta chains originate from one sample sequenced in a study of T cell therapy after organ transplantation. Clones were sequenced by immunoSEQ multiplex PCR, and TCRdb holds only the in-frame ones, with some missing. The sample contains 45,000 to 60,000 clones, 94% of which appear only once. For these receptors, no antigen is known. The sequences come from CD8+ T cells from blood, collected before autologous CMV-specific T cell therapy. Receptor source: a human patient who had received a solid organ transplant and had CMV disease.

The CDR3: CASSFGTSGRGEQFF. Here the CDR3 DNA reads TGTGCCAGCAGCTTTGGGACTAGCGGGAGGGGTGAGCAGTTCTTC. J is TRBJ2-1 and V is TRBV5-6, with 16 bases lining up with TRBD2. Germline values: CDR1 SGHDT, CDR2 YYEEEE. The CDR3 sequence is 15 residues long. With V trimmed by 2 bases and J by 9 bases, 2 bases remained unmatched.

The chain uses TRBV27 and TRBJ2-7, with 7 nucleotides matching TRBD1. Germline assignment: CDR1 MNHEY and CDR2 SMNVEV (reference sequence). This CDR3 comprises 16 residues. The ends lost 1 base at V and 4 bases at J; junction bases unmatched: 10. In DNA form, the CDR3 reads TGTGCCAGCAGTTTATTAGGTCCCGACAGGGTATACGAGCAGTACTTC. Translated: CASSLLGPDRVYEQYF.

The chain recombines TRBV4-2 with TRBJ1-5; D uncertain. The CDR3 is 14 amino acids. Germline V gene lookup returns CDR1 LGHNA and CDR2 YNFKEQ. V dropped 0 bases and J dropped 4 bases, with 7 bases sitting between them. The CDR3: CASSQDSVNQPQHF. CDR3 DNA: TGTGCCAGCAGCCAAGATTCCGTAAATCAGCCCCAGCATTTT.

The chain links TRBV4-3 to TRBJ2-2, with D unresolved. Germline values: CDR1 LGHNA, CDR2 YSLEER. Trimming cost V 1 base and J 0 bases, with 9 bases left between them. The CDR3 loop spans 16 amino acids. CDR3 nucleotides: TGCGCCAGCAGCCAAGTACGGCAGGCGAACACCGGGGAGCTGTTTTTT. It codes for CASSQVRQANTGELFF.

This chain joins TRBV30 and TRBJ2-1; no clear D. V shed 8 bases and J shed 1 base, with 12 bases lying between them. The CDR3 extends over 13 amino acids. In germline, CDR1 is GTSNPN, CDR2 SVGIG (reference sequence). The CDR3 loop reads CALGQASYNEQFF. CDR3 nucleotides: TGTGCCCTCGGTCAAGCGTCCTACAATGAGCAGTTCTTC.

The chain uses TRBV30 and TRBJ2-1; D tentatively reads TRBD1 or TRBD2 (5 bases each). Looked up from germline, CDR1 is GTSNPN and CDR2 is SVGIG (reference sequence). The CDR3 totals 15 residues. Trimming stripped 4 bases from V and 3 bases from J, with 16 bases between. CDR3 region: CAWTREGTSYNEQFF. CDR3 in DNA: TGTGCCTGGACTCGCGAGGGGACGAGCTACAATGAGCAGTTCTTC.

V is TRBV4-3 and J is TRBJ1-5; possibly TRBD1 for D (6 bases). CDR1 LGHNA and CDR2 YSLEER come from the germline V gene. The V end was cut by 0 bases, the J end by 7 bases, with 7 bases between. The CDR3 length is 13 residues. The CDR3 spells CASSQEGGQPQHF. The CDR3 nucleotides are TGCGCCAGCAGCCAAGAAGGGGGGCAGCCCCAGCATTTT.

The rearrangement uses TRBV27 and TRBJ2-2, with D uncertain. This CDR3 region has 14 residues. Trimming took 2 bases from V and 7 from J, leaving 11 bases between them. Germline-derived CDR1 and CDR2 are MNHEY and SMNVEV (reference sequence). Here the CDR3 reads CASSLGKVVGELFF. The CDR3 DNA sequence: TGTGCCAGCAGTTTAGGCAAGGTGGTCGGGGAGCTGTTTTTT.